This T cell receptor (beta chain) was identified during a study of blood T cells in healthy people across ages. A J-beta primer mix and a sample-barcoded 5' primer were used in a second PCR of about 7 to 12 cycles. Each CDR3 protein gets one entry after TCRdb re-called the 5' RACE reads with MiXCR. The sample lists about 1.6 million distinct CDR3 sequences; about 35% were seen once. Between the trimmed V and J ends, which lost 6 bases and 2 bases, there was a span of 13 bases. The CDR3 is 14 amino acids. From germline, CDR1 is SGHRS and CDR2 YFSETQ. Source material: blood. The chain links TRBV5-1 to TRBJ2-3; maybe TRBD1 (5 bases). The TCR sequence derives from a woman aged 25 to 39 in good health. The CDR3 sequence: CASTPRGNTDTQYF. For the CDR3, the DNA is TGCGCCAGCACCCCTAGGGGTAACACAGATACGCAGTATTTT.